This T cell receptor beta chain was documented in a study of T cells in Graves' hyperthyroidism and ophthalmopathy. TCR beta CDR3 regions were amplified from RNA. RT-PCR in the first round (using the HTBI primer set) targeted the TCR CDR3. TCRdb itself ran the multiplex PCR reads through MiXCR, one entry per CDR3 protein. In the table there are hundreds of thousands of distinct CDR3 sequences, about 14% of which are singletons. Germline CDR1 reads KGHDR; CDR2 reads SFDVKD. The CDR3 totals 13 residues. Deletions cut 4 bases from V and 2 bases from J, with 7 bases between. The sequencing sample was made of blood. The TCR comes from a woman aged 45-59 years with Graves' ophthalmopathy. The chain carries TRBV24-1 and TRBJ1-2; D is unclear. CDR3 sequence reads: CATSEPGNYGYTF. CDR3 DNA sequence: TGTGCCACCAGTGAACCAGGAAACTATGGCTACACCTTC.